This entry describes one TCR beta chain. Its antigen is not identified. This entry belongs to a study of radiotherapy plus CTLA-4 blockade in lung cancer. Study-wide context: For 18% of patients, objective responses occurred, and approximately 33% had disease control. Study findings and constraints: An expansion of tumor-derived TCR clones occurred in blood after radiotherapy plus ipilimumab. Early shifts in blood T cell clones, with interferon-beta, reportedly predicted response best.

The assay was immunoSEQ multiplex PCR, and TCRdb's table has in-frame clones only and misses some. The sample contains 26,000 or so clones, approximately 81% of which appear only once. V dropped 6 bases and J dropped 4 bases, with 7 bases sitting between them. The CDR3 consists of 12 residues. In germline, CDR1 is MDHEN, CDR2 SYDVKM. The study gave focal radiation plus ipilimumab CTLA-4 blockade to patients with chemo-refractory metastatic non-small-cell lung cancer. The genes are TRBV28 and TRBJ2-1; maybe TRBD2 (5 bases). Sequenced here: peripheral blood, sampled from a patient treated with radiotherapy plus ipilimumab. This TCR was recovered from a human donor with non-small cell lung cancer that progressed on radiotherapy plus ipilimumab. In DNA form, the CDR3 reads TGTGCCAGCAGGGACTCATACAATGAGCAGTTCTTC. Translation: CASRDSYNEQFF.